The next 25 T cell receptor beta chains were all read from a single sample in a study of control samples from healthy donors and cancer patients. Clones were sequenced by immunoSEQ multiplex PCR, and TCRdb holds only the in-frame ones, with some missing. The repertoire holds about 80,000 clones, with around 83% as singletons. The material sequenced was PBMCs. These receptors all come from a man aged 55-75 years with head and neck cancer.

The chain carries TRBV11-2 and TRBJ2-1; 14 bases are a match to TRBD2. There are 15 residues in the CDR3. The germline CDR1 and CDR2 sequences are SGHAT and FQNNGV. Losses at the gene ends were 6 bases for V and 7 bases for J; bases not matched to a gene: 5. The CDR3 protein is CASSRLAGGPNEQFF. In DNA, the CDR3 is TGTGCCAGCAGTCGACTAGCGGGAGGGCCGAATGAGCAGTTCTTC.

The chain combines TRBV10-2 with TRBJ1-2, with TRBD1 matching over 10 bases. The CDR3 contains 13 residues. V lost 4 bases, J lost 7 bases, and 3 bases stayed unmatched. The germline CDR1 and CDR2 sequences are WSHSY and SAAADI. This CDR3 reads CASSADRGLGYTF. DNA of the CDR3: TGCGCCAGCAGTGCTGACAGGGGGCTTGGCTACACCTTC.

The chain couples TRBV18 to TRBJ2-7, with D uncertain. The CDR3 length is 16 residues. Germline V gene lookup returns CDR1 KGHSH and CDR2 LQKENI. Trimming took 0 bases from V and 3 from J, leaving 15 bases between them. The CDR3 here is CASSPPTGAAFYEQYF. The CDR3, as DNA: TGTGCCAGCTCACCACCGACGGGCGCAGCATTCTACGAGCAGTACTTC. The whole variable domain, filled in from reference TRBV18 and TRBJ2-7, reads NAGVMQNPRHLVRRRGQEARLRCSPMKGHSHVYWYRQLPEEGLKFMVYLQKENIIDESGMPKERFSAEFPKEGPSILRIQQVVRGDSAAYFCASSPPTGAAFYEQYFGPGTRLTVT.

This clone was detected only once. The chain uses TRBV6-5 and TRBJ2-2; D perhaps matches TRBD1 (5 bases). This CDR3 has 13 residues. The V end was cut by 5 bases, the J end by 5 bases, with 9 bases between. Germline V gene lookup returns CDR1 MNHEY and CDR2 SVGAGI. The CDR3 protein is CASSTQGTGELFF. The CDR3 DNA reads TGTGCCAGCAGTACCCAGGGAACCGGGGAGCTGTTTTTT.

CDR3 in DNA: TGTGCCAGCAGCGTAGGGGCTAGCACCACAGATACGCAGTATTTT. Protein product: CASSVGASTTDTQYF. The V gene is TRBV9, the J gene TRBJ2-3; TRBD2 is a possible D gene (5 bases). Trimming stripped 0 bases from V and 2 bases from J, with 10 bases between. The CDR3 covers 15 residues. The germline V gene encodes CDR1 SGDLS and CDR2 YYNGEE.

This chain's CDR3 is CASSAGQRPGYTF. CDR3 sequence (DNA): TGTGCCAGCAGCGCCGGGCAAAGGCCTGGCTACACCTTC. This chain joins TRBV6-5 and TRBJ1-2; D not certain. Per the germline V gene, CDR1 is MNHEY and CDR2 is SVGAGI. V lost 6 bases, J lost 7 bases, and 15 bases lay in between. The CDR3 covers 13 residues.

V gene TRBV18 combines with J gene TRBJ1-2; TRBD1 matches 8 bases. The CDR3 covers 17 residues. V gave up 4 bases and J gave up 0 bases; unmatched junction bases: 10. The germline gives CDR1 KGHSH, CDR2 LQKENI. This CDR3 reads CASSQTGQVGSNYGYTF. The DNA of the CDR3 is TGTGCCAGCTCACAAACGGGACAGGTCGGCTCTAACTATGGCTACACCTTC.

V gene TRBV6-1 combines with J gene TRBJ1-2; weak D call: TRBD1 (5 bases). Germline V CDR1 and CDR2: MNHNS, SASEGT. CDR3 length: 13 residues. The V and J ends lost 3 bases and 3 bases respectively, with 8 bases between them. CDR3 DNA: TGTGCCAGCAGTGATCAGGGCTACTATGGCTACACCTTC. Protein sequence: CASSDQGYYGYTF.

J is TRBJ2-3 and V is TRBV20-1; D uncertain. This CDR3 contains 11 residues. From germline, CDR1 is DFQATT and CDR2 SNEGSKA (reference sequence). The V end lost 7 bases, the J end lost 1 base, and 6 bases lay between the germline ends. The CDR3: CSEKGTDTQYF. CDR3 in DNA: TGCAGTGAAAAGGGCACAGATACGCAGTATTTT.

This chain joins TRBV29-1 and TRBJ2-5, with TRBD1 matching 10 bases. The CDR3 covers 14 residues. Germline values: CDR1 SQVTM, CDR2 ANQGSEA. Trimming cost V 6 bases and J 7 bases; bases outside gene matches: 11. In DNA, the CDR3 is TGCAGCGTCGGATTTGACAGGGGGCGGATGACCCAGTACTTC. It yields the protein CSVGFDRGRMTQYF.

The gene calls are TRBV4-2 and TRBJ2-1; D is ambiguous. Germline lookup yields CDR1 LGHNA and CDR2 YNFKEQ. The CDR3 extends over 15 amino acids. Trimming shortened V by 7 bases and J by 2 bases, and 15 bases separated the two germline ends. DNA of the CDR3: TGTGCCAGCACCCGGGTGGCCCTCGCCTACAATGAGCAGTTCTTC. It codes for CASTRVALAYNEQFF.

The gene calls are TRBV7-8 and TRBJ1-2, with D possibly TRBD1 on 6 matching bases. Germline V gene lookup returns CDR1 SGHVS and CDR2 FQNEAQ. V gave up 5 bases and J gave up 3 bases, with 16 bases separating them. The CDR3 has 15 residues. This CDR3 reads CASSPGEGGDYGYTF. CDR3 bases: TGTGCCAGCAGCCCCGGTGAGGGGGGGGACTATGGCTACACCTTC.

This chain links TRBV6-6 with TRBJ1-5; D gene unclear. Trimming took 5 bases from V and 7 from J, leaving 15 bases between them. The CDR3 is 14 amino acids. CDR1 is MNHNY and CDR2 is SVGAGI in the germline V gene (reference sequence). In nucleotides, the CDR3 is TGTGCCAGCAGTCCCTCCCTTACTGGCCAGCCCCAGCATTTT. It is translated as CASSPSLTGQPQHF.

The chain recombines TRBV5-1 with TRBJ2-7; D tentatively reads TRBD1 or TRBD2 (5 bases each). The ends were cut back, 1 base at V and 2 bases at J, with 10 bases in the middle. The V gene's germline CDR1 is SGHRS and CDR2 YFSETQ. The CDR3 runs to 14 residues. CDR3 region: CASSLRDVAYEQYF. As DNA, the CDR3 is TGCGCCAGCAGCTTGAGGGACGTCGCCTACGAGCAGTACTTC.

This clone has a single count. The rearrangement uses TRBV27 and TRBJ2-7; 7 bases are a match to TRBD2. Germline lookup yields CDR1 MNHEY and CDR2 SMNVEV (reference sequence). CDR3 size: 17 residues. The V segment lost 2 bases and the J segment 6 bases; nucleotides outside the gene matches: 16. The CDR3, as DNA: TGTGCCAGCAGTTTACAGGGAGGGGTACCGGGTGCGGGCGAGCAGTACTTC. Encoded protein: CASSLQGGVPGAGEQYF.

Only a few counts were recorded for this clone. The chain has TRBV28 and TRBJ1-5, with 9 bases matching TRBD1. This CDR3 is 16 amino acids long. Trimming cost V 5 bases and J 5 bases; bases outside gene matches: 10. Germline CDR1 reads MDHEN; CDR2 reads SYDVKM. DNA of the CDR3: TGTGCCAGCAGTAGGGACAGGGAAGTCTACGATCAGCCCCAGCATTTT. Its translation: CASSRDREVYDQPQHF.

The chain recombines TRBV5-7 with TRBJ2-6; D may be TRBD1 (5 bases). TRBV5-7 is an ORF, with its function uncertain. The CDR3 is 17 residues long. Trimming pared 4 bases from V and 0 bases from J, leaving 14 bases between. CDR3 nucleotides: TGTGCCAGCAGCAACAGGCGAGGAGTCTCTGGGGCCAACGTCCTGACTTTC. Translation gives CASSNRRGVSGANVLTF.

This chain uses TRBV29-1 with TRBJ2-6; TRBD1 might be the D (5 bases). This CDR3 has 15 amino acids. The V gene lost 4 bases and the J gene lost 2 bases, with 12 bases spanning the gap. Germline V gene data show CDR1 as SQVTM and CDR2 as ANQGSEA. In DNA form, the CDR3 reads TGCAGCGTTGTTTCAGGGTCTACTGGGGCCAACGTCCTGACTTTC. Its translation is CSVVSGSTGANVLTF.

The chain uses TRBV18 and TRBJ1-1; D is uncertain. V was shortened by 1 base and J by 0 bases, with 6 bases between the two germline ends. Germline CDR1 reads KGHSH; CDR2 reads LQKENI. CDR3 size: 14 residues. CDR3 sequence reads: CASSPQAVNTEAFF. The CDR3 region has the DNA TGTGCCAGCTCACCACAGGCGGTGAACACTGAAGCTTTCTTT.

The chain joins TRBV7-9 to TRBJ2-7; the match to TRBD2 covers 9 bases. CDR1 SEHNR and CDR2 FQNEAQ come from the germline V gene (reference sequence). The CDR3 loop spans 16 amino acids. J was trimmed by 6 bases and V by 2 bases; bases with no gene match: 11. CDR3 DNA: TGTGCCAGCAGCTTAATGGCTAGCGGGAACCAGGCCGAGCAGTACTTC. Its protein is CASSLMASGNQAEQYF.

The chain recombines TRBV19 with TRBJ1-2; a possible D gene is TRBD1 (5 bases). The length of the CDR3 is 15 residues. V lost 6 bases and J 1 base, leaving 15 bases between the germline ends. Germline lookup yields CDR1 LNHDA and CDR2 SQIVND (reference sequence). The CDR3 DNA reads as TGTGCCAGTAGGACCACAGGCTACTATAACTATGGCTACACCTTC. Its translation: CASRTTGYYNYGYTF. Looking up the rest from reference TRBV19 and TRBJ1-2 gives the full variable domain: DGGITQSPKYLFRKEGQNVTLSCEQNLNHDAMYWYRQDPGQGLRLIYYSQIVNDFQKGDIAEGYSVSREKKESFPLTVTSAQKNPTAFYLCASRTTGYYNYGYTFGSGTRLTVV.

This clone was seen only a few times. V and J are TRBV19 and TRBJ1-2; TRBD1 agrees at 7 bases. CDR3 length: 13 amino acids. Germline loops: CDR1 LNHDA, CDR2 SQIVND (reference sequence). The trim removed 3 bases at V and 3 bases at J, leaving 1 base unmatched. The CDR3 nucleotides read TGTGCCAGTAGTATCGACAGGGACTATGGCTACACCTTC. This translates into CASSIDRDYGYTF.

This clone showed up just once. V and J are TRBV3-1 (or the pseudogene TRBV3-2) and TRBJ2-2, with 10 bases that match TRBD2. There are 17 residues in the CDR3. After removal of 4 bases from V and 5 bases from J, the junction contained 10 bases not matched to a gene. Germline V gene sequence: CDR1 LGHDT, CDR2 YNNKEL (reference sequence). The CDR3 DNA is TGTGCCAGCAGCCGTTGGGTAGCGGGAGGTCGAACCGGGGAGCTGTTTTTT. This encodes CASSRWVAGGRTGELFF.

J is TRBJ2-7 and V is TRBV2; D remains unclear. The germline V gene encodes CDR1 SNHLY and CDR2 FYNNEI. V gave up 7 bases and J gave up 0 bases, with 4 bases separating them. The CDR3 is made up of 11 amino acids. CDR3 DNA sequence: TGTGCCAGCATTCTCTCCTACGAGCAGTACTTC. Translation gives CASILSYEQYF.

The chain carries TRBV18 and TRBJ2-7; TRBD2 is a possible D gene (6 bases). The CDR3 length is 14 residues. Trimming shortened V by 6 bases and J by 5 bases, and 17 bases separated the two germline ends. The V gene's germline CDR1 is KGHSH and CDR2 LQKENI. This chain's CDR3 is CASSGTARGNEQYF. CDR3 in DNA: TGTGCCAGCTCCGGGACTGCCCGGGGTAACGAGCAGTACTTC.